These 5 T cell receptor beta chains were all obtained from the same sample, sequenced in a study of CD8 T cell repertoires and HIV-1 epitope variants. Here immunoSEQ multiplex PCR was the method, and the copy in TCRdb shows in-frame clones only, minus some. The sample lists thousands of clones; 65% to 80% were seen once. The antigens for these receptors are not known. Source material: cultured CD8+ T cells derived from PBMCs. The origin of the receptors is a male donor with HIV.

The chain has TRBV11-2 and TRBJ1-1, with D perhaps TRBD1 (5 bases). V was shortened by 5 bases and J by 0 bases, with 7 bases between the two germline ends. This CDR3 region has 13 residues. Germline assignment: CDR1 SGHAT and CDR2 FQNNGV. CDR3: CASSRGMNTEAFF. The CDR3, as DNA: TGTGCCAGCAGCCGGGGGATGAACACTGAAGCTTTCTTT.

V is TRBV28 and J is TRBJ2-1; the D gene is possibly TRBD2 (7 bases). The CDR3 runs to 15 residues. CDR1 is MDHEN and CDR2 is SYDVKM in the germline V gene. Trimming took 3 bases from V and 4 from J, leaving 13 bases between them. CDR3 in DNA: TGTGCCAGCAGTTTCGAGGGGGGGCTTTACAATGAGCAGTTCTTC. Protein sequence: CASSFEGGLYNEQFF.

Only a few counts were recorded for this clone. The CDR3 DNA follows: TGCAGCGTTGAAGATGTTTTCGGGGGTGCGTCCTACAATGAGCAGTTCTTC. Translation gives CSVEDVFGGASYNEQFF. This chain connects TRBV29-1 to TRBJ2-1; a possible D gene is TRBD2 (6 bases). The V end lost 0 bases, the J end lost 1 base, and 16 bases lay between the germline ends. In germline, CDR1 is SQVTM, CDR2 ANQGSEA. The CDR3 extends over 17 amino acids.

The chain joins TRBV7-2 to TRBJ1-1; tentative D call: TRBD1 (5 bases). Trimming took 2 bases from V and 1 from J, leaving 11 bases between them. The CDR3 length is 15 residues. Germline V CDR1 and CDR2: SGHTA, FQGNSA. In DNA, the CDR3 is TGTGCCAGCAGCTTACAACCGGGGCCGAACACTGAAGCTTTCTTT. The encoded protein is CASSLQPGPNTEAFF. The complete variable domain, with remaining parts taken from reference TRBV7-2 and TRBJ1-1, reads GAGVSQSPSNKVTEKGKDVELRCDPISGHTALYWYRQSLGQGLEFLIYFQGNSAPDKSGLPSDRFSAERTGGSVSTLTIQRTQQEDSAVYLCASSLQPGPNTEAFFGQGTRLTVV.

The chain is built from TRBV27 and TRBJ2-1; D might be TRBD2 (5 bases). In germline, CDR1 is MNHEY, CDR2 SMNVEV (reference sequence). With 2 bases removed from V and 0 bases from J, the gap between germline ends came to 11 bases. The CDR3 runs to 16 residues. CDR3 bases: TGTGCCAGCAGTTTAAGCGGATCGAGCTCCTACAATGAGCAGTTCTTC. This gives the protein CASSLSGSSSYNEQFF.